This TCR beta chain originates from a study of blood T cells in healthy people across ages. Findings and limits, study-wide: Naive T cell percentage showed a strong correlation with the diversity of TCR beta.

The CDR3 loop spans 15 amino acids. Deletions cut 6 bases from V and 8 bases from J, with 17 bases between. Then a second PCR, running roughly 7 to 11 cycles, was carried out with a sample-barcoded 5' primer and a J-beta primer mix. Every sample produced at least 2.5 million CDR3-containing paired-end reads. Each CDR3 protein is one row after TCRdb ran MiXCR on the 5' RACE reads. Counted here are nearly 800,000 distinct CDR3 sequences, 45% to 70% occurring once; the ten biggest clones make up roughly 24%. Researchers isolated at least 7 million PBMCs per sample. Concerning this clonotype itself: Antigen specificity is unknown.

The V gene is TRBV12-3 or TRBV12-4, the J gene TRBJ1-6; D remains unclear. Specimen: blood. This TCR was sampled from a man in his forties in good health. CDR3 sequence: CASSHDGGTDSPLHF. In nucleotides, the CDR3 is TGTGCCAGCAGCCACGACGGAGGAACTGATTCACCCCTCCACTTT.